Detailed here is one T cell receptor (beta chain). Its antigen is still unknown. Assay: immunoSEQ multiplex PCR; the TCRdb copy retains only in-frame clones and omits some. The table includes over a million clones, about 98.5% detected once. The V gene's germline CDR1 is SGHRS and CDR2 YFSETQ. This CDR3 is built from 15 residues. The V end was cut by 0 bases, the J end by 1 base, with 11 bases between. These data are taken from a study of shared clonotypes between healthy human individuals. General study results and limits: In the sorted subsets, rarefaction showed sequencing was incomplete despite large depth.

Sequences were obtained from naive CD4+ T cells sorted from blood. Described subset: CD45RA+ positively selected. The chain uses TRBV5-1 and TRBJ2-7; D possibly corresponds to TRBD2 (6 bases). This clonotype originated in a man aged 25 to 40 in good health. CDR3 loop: CASSLGREFSYEQYF. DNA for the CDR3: TGCGCCAGCAGCTTGGGACGGGAGTTTTCCTACGAGCAGTACTTC.